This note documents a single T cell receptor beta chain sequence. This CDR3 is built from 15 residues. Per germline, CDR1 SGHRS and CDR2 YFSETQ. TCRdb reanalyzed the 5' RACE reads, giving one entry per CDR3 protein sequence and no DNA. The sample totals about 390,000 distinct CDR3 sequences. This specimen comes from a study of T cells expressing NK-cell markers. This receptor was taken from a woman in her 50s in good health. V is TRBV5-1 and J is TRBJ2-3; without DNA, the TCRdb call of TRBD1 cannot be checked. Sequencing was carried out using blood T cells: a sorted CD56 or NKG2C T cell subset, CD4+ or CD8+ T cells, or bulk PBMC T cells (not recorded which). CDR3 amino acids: CASSRRTGTQDTQYF. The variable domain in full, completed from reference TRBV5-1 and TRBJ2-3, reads KAGVTQTPRYLIKTRGQQVTLSCSPISGHRSVSWYQQTPGQGLQFLFEYFSETQRNKGNFPGRFSGRQFSNSRSEMNVSTLELGDSALYLCASSRRTGTQDTQYFGPGTRLTVL.